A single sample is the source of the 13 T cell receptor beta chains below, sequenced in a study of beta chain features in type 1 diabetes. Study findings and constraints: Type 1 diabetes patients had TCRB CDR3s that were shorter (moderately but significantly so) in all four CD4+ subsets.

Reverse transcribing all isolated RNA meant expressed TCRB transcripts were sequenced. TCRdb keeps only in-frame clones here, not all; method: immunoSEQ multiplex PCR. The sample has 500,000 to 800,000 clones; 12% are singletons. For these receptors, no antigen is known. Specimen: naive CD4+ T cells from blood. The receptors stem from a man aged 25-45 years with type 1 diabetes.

The CDR3 here is CASSQVGVTGANVLTF. The CDR3, as DNA: TGCGCCAGCAGCCAAGTCGGCGTCACCGGGGCCAACGTCCTGACTTTC. This chain joins TRBV4-1 and TRBJ2-6; D unresolved. Trimming shortened V by 1 base and J by 4 bases, and 11 bases separated the two germline ends. The CDR3 has 16 residues. Germline-derived CDR1 and CDR2 are MGHRA and YSYEKL.

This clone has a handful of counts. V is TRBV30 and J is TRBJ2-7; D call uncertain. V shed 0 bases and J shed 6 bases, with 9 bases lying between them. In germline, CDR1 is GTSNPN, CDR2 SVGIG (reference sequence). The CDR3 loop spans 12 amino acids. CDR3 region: CAWSVTGGEQYF. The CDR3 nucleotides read TGTGCCTGGAGTGTCACGGGTGGCGAGCAGTACTTC.

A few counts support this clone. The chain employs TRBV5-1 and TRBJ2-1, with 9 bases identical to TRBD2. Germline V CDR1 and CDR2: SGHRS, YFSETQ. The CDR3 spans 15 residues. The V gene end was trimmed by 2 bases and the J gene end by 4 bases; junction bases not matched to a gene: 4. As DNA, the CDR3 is TGCGCCAGCAGCTTCGGGACTAGCCAATACAATGAGCAGTTCTTC. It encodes CASSFGTSQYNEQFF.

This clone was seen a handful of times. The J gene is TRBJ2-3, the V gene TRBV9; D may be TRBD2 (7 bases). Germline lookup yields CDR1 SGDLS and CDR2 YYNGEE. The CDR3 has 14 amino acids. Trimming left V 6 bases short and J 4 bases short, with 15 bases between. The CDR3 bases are TGTGCCAGCACCGTGGGGGGGGCCGCAGATACGCAGTATTTT. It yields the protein CASTVGGAADTQYF.

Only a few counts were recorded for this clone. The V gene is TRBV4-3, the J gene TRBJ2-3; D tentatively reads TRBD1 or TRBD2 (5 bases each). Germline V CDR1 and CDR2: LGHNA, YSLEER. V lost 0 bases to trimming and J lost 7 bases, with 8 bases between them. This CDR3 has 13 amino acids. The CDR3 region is CASSQEEGHTQYF. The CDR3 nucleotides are TGCGCCAGCAGCCAAGAAGAGGGACATACGCAGTATTTT.

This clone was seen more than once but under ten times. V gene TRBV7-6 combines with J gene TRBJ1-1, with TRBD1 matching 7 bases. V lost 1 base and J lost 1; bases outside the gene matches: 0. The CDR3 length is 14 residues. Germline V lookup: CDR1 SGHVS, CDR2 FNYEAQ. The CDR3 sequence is CASSLDRGNTEAFF. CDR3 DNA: TGTGCCAGCAGCTTAGACAGGGGGAACACTGAAGCTTTCTTT.

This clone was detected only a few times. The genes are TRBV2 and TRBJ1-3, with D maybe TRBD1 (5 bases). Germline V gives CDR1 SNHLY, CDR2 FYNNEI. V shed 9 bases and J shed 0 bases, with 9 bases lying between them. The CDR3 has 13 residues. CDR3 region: CARQESSGNTIYF. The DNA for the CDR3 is TGTGCCAGACAGGAGAGCTCTGGAAACACCATATATTTT.

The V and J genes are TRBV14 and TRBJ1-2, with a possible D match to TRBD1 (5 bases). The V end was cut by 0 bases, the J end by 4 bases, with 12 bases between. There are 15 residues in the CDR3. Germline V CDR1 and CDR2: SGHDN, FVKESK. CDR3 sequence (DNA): TGTGCCAGCAGCCAAGACGTGGGCAGGGCCTATGGCTACACCTTC. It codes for CASSQDVGRAYGYTF.

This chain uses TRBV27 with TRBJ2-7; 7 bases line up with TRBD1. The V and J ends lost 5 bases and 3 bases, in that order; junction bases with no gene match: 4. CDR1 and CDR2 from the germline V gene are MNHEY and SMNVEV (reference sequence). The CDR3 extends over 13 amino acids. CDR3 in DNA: TGTGCCAGCAGTGACAGGGCAAACTACGAGCAGTACTTC. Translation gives CASSDRANYEQYF.

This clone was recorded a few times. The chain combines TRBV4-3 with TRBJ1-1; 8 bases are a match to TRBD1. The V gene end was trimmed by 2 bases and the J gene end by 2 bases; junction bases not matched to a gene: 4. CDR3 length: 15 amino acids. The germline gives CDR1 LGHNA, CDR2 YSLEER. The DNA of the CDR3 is TGCGCCAGCAGCCAATGGACAGGGCTAAACACTGAAGCTTTCTTT. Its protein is CASSQWTGLNTEAFF.

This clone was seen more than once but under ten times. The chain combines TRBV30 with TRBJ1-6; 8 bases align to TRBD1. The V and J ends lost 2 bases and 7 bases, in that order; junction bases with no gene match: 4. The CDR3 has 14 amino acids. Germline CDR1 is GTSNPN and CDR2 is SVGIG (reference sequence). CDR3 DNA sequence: TGTGCCTGGAGTCCCGGGACAGGAAATTCACCCCTCCACTTT. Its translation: CAWSPGTGNSPLHF.

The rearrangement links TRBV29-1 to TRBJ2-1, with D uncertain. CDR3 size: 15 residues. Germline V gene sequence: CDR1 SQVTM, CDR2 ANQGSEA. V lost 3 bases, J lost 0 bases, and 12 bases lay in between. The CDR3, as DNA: TGCAGCGTTGAGGGCGCGTCGAGCTCCTACAATGAGCAGTTCTTC. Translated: CSVEGASSSYNEQFF.

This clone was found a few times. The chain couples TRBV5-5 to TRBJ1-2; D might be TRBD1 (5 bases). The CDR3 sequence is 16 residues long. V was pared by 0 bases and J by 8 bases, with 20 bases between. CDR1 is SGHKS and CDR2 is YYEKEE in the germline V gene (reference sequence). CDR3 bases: TGTGCCAGCAGCTTGGTTCGGGACGGCTTACTCGGAGGCTACACCTTC. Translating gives CASSLVRDGLLGGYTF. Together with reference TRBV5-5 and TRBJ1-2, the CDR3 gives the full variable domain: DAGVTQSPTHLIKTRGQQVTLRCSPISGHKSVSWYQQVLGQGPQFIFQYYEKEERGRGNFPDRFSARQFPNYSSELNVNALLLGDSALYLCASSLVRDGLLGGYTFGSGTRLTVV.